This entry lists 7 T cell receptor beta chains sequenced from one sample in a study of regulatory T cells in long-lasting Graves disease. Time point: persistent/refractory GD, antithyroid drugs over 5 years with positive TRAb. Extracted RNA from PBMCs served as the source of the TCR library. TCR beta libraries were built with iRepertoire HTBI primers and Arm-PCR of CDR3 regions. TCRdb independently ran MiXCR on the multiplex PCR reads; one entry per CDR3 protein. The repertoire consists of fewer than 550,000 distinct CDR3 sequences, with roughly 21% occurring once and the leading ten covering 7.1%. Sequencing used peripheral blood mononuclear cells (PBMCs), obtained when the disease was refractory, from a patient treated with antithyroid drugs. Every receptor here comes from a female donor with Graves disease.

In this sample, this clonotype turned up many times. The rearrangement joins TRBV28 to TRBJ1-2, with 7 bases matching TRBD1. This CDR3 is 16 amino acids long. Per the germline V gene, CDR1 is MDHEN and CDR2 is SYDVKM. The trim removed 4 bases at V and 2 bases at J, leaving 10 bases unmatched. CDR3 DNA sequence: TGTGCCAGCAGTTCTAGCTTTGGGACAGAAAACTATGGCTACACCTTC. It encodes CASSSSFGTENYGYTF.

This clonotype occurred a few times. This chain connects TRBV28 to TRBJ2-1, with TRBD1 as a possible D gene (5 bases). The germline V gene has CDR1 MDHEN and CDR2 SYDVKM. The V end lost 5 bases, the J end lost 6 bases, and 11 bases lay between the germline ends. The CDR3 contains 13 residues. Here the CDR3 reads CASSRARGNEQFF. The CDR3, as DNA: TGTGCCAGCAGTAGGGCTAGGGGCAATGAGCAGTTCTTC. Full variable domain (remainder filled in from reference TRBV28 and TRBJ2-1): DVKVTQSSRYLVKRTGEKVFLECVQDMDHENMFWYRQDPGLGLRLIYFSYDVKMKEKGDIPEGYSVSREKKERFSLILESASTNQTSMYLCASSRARGNEQFFGPGTRLTVL.

This clonotype was counted ten times or more. This chain joins TRBV2 and TRBJ1-6; D remains unclear. The V and J ends lost 7 bases and 0 bases respectively, with 13 bases between them. Germline loops: CDR1 SNHLY, CDR2 FYNNEI. This CDR3 spans 16 amino acids. The CDR3 region has the DNA TGTGCCAGCATCGCGGACGGAAGCTCCTATAATTCACCCCTCCACTTT. Its protein product is CASIADGSSYNSPLHF. The full variable domain, its missing parts supplied by reference TRBV2 and TRBJ1-6, is EPEVTQTPSHQVTQMGQEVILRCVPISNHLYFYWYRQILGQKVEFLVSFYNNEISEKSEIFDDQFSVERPDGSNFTLKIRSTKLEDSAMYFCASIADGSSYNSPLHFGNGTRLTVT.

This chain connects TRBV28 to TRBJ2-1; D remains unclear. Trimming shortened V by 3 bases and J by 4 bases, and 10 bases separated the two germline ends. CDR3 length: 14 amino acids. CDR1 and CDR2 from the germline V gene are MDHEN and SYDVKM. Here the CDR3 DNA reads TGTGCCAGCAGTTTCCCCGGGTCTTACAATGAGCAGTTCTTC. Its translation: CASSFPGSYNEQFF.

This clonotype was counted at least ten times. The CDR3 sequence is CSASYGSQETQYF. For the CDR3, the DNA is TGCAGTGCTAGTTATGGGAGCCAAGAGACCCAGTACTTC. The chain employs TRBV20-1 and TRBJ2-5; D is possibly TRBD2 (5 bases). From germline, CDR1 is DFQATT and CDR2 SNEGSKA (reference sequence). The V and J ends lost 3 bases and 1 base respectively, with 9 bases between them. CDR3 length: 13 residues.

V gene TRBV9 combines with J gene TRBJ1-1; possible D gene TRBD1, 5 bases. Germline V gene lookup returns CDR1 SGDLS and CDR2 YYNGEE. V lost 0 bases and J lost 4, with 16 bases in between. This CDR3 is built from 16 residues. In DNA form, the CDR3 reads TGTGCCAGCAGCGTAGATATTATGGGGCTCGGCACTGAAGCTTTCTTT. Its protein product is CASSVDIMGLGTEAFF.

This clonotype was observed many times. The chain couples TRBV10-3 to TRBJ1-2; D gene uncertain. Deletions cut 0 bases from V and 7 bases from J, with 9 bases between. CDR1 ENHRY and CDR2 SYGVKD come from the germline V gene. This CDR3 spans 13 amino acids. CDR3 region: CAISESISAGYTF. The CDR3 nucleotides read TGTGCCATCAGTGAGTCGATTTCCGCTGGCTACACCTTC.